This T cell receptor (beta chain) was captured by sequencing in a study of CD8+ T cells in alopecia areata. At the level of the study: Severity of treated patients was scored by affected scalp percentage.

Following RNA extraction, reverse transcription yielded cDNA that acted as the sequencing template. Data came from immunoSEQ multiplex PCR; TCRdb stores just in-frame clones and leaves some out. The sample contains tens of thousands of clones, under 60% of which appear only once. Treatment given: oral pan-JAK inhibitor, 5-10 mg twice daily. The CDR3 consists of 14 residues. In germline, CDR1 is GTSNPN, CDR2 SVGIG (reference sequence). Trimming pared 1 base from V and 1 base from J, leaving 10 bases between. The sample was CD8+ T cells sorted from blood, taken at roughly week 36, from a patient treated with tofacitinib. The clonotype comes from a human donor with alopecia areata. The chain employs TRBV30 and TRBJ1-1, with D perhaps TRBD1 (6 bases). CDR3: CAWSAPTGNTEAFF. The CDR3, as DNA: TGTGCCTGGAGTGCCCCGACAGGGAACACTGAAGCTTTCTTT.